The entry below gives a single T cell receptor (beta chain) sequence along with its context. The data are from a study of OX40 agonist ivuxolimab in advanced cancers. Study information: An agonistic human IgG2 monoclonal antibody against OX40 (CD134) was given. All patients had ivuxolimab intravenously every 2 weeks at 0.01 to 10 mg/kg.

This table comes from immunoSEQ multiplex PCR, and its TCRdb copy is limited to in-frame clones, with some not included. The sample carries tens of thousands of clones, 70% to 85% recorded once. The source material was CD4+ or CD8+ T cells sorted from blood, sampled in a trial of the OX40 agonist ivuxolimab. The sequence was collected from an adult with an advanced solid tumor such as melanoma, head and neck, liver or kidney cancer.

In DNA form, the CDR3 reads TGCGCCAGCAGCCCGACAGGGCTCGCTGAAGCTTTCTTT. It is translated as CASSPTGLAEAFF. The chain links TRBV4-1 to TRBJ1-1; 7 bases are a match to TRBD1. The germline CDR1 and CDR2 sequences are MGHRA and YSYEKL. This CDR3 comprises 13 residues. V lost 4 bases, J lost 6 bases, and 5 bases stayed unmatched.